The source of this T cell receptor (beta chain) is a study of shared clonotypes between healthy human individuals. Study outcomes and limitations: The rarefaction results pointed to incomplete sorted-subset sequencing despite large depth.

Germline assignment: CDR1 LNHNV and CDR2 YYDKDF (reference sequence). V was trimmed by 3 bases and J by 9 bases, leaving 12 bases between them. The CDR3 spans 13 residues. Here immunoSEQ multiplex PCR was the method, and the copy in TCRdb shows in-frame clones only, minus some. Of approximately 1,000,000 clones in the sample, around three quarters were seen once. In its sample, this clone was seen once. As yet, its antigen is unknown. V and J are TRBV15 and TRBJ2-1; D tentatively reads TRBD1 or TRBD2 (5 bases each). The sequence was obtained from a young man in good health. Some clones in this sample may be carry-over from other donors' samples. The sample was memory CD4+ T cells from PBMCs. Subset defined: CD45RA-negative fraction. CDR3 sequence reads: CATSRELGVEQFF. CDR3 nucleotide sequence: TGTGCCACCAGCAGGGAACTGGGGGTTGAGCAGTTCTTC.